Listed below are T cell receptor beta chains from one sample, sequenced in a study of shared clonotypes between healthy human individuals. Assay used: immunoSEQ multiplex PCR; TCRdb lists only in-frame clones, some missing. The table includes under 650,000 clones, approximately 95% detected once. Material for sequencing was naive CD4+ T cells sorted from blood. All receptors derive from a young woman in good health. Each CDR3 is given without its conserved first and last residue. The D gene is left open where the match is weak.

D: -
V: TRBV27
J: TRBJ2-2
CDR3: ASSLIPDMNTGELF

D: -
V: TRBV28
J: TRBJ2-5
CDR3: ASSSAGETQY

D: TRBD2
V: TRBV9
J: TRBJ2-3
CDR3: ASSVEGGAGVAQY

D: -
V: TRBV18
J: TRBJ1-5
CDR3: ASTDSGNNQPQH

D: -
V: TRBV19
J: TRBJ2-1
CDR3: ASSIVREPRNEQF

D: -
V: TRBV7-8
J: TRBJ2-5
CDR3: ASSLDRLAETQY

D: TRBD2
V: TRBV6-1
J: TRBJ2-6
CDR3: ASSGLAGTQGANVLT

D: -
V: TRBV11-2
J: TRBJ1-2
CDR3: ASSSLSRILYT

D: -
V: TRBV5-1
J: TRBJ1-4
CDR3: ASSLLGATNEKLF

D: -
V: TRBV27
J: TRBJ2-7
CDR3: ASSLLASSSSYEQY

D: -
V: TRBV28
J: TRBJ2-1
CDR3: VTAEGGSSYNEQF

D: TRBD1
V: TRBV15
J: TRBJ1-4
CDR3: ATSRDDRGNEKLF

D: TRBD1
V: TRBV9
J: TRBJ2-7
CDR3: ASSRGQGFYEQY

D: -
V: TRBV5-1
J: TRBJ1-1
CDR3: ASSLGGGGTEAF

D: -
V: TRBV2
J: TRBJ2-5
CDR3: ASSRPAVQTQY

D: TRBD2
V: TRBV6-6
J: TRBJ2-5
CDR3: ASSYIRLAGETQY

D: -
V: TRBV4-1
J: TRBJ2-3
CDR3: ASSQVGTRRDTDTQY

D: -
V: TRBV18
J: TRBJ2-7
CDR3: ASSPMRGSNEQY

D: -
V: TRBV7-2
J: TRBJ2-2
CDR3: ASSLVFGPSGELF

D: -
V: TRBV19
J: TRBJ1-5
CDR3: ASKDSFSYQPQH

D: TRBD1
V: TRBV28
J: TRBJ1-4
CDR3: ASTYGTANEKLF

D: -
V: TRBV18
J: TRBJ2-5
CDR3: ASSLGRIQETQY